This T cell receptor beta chain was profiled in a study of siplizumab effects on memory and regulatory T cells. Overall study results and limits: Siplizumab significantly decreased alloreactive sequences from unstimulated CD4+ memory cells.

The CDR3 contains 14 residues. The ends were cut back, 2 bases at V and 1 base at J, with 8 bases in the middle. Per the germline V gene, CDR1 is SGHAT and CDR2 is FQNNGV. With regard to this clone: What it binds is not known.

Sequenced by immunoSEQ multiplex PCR; TCRdb stores in-frame clones only, minus some. The table includes around 120,000 clones, 94% detected once. Sequenced sample: non-Treg CD4+ T cells sorted from blood. This rearrangement joins TRBV11-2 to TRBJ1-1; D is undetermined. The clonotype originates from a human donor in good health. CDR3 nucleotides: TGTGCCAGCAGCTTACGGCAGACGAACACTGAAGCTTTCTTT. Translating gives CASSLRQTNTEAFF. Filled out from reference TRBV11-2 and TRBJ1-1, the complete variable domain reads EAGVAQSPRYKIIEKRQSVAFWCNPISGHATLYWYQQILGQGPKLLIQFQNNGVVDDSQLPKDRFSAERLKGVDSTLKIQPAKLEDSAVYLCASSLRQTNTEAFFGQGTRLTVV.